The following is a T cell receptor beta chain sequence with its context. This sample was included in a study of blood T cell repertoires in COVID-19. The overall study: The study drew acute and convalescent COVID-19 samples from the United States, Italy and Spain. The analysed material was cDNA or gDNA that came from T cells, B-cell-depleted T cells, or PBMCs.

Authors' data handling: Estimation of nucleated cell counts relied on the amplification of reference gene primers. Clones were sequenced by immunoSEQ multiplex PCR, and TCRdb holds only the in-frame ones, with some missing. From that table come the V and J calls and clone size; the DNA was used to work out D and trimming. The table has under 150,000 clones, 80% seen once; the top ten hold about 5%. The V segment lost 0 bases and the J segment 5 bases; nucleotides outside the gene matches: 5. From germline, CDR1 is LGHNA and CDR2 YNFKEQ. The CDR3 spans 17 residues. Sequenced sample: peripheral blood. The gene calls are TRBV4-2 and TRBJ2-3, with 13 positions matching TRBD2. This clonotype was sampled from a woman between 50 and 59 years old with acute or convalescent COVID-19. CDR3 sequence (DNA): TGTGCCAGCAGCCAAGATTGGACTAGCGGGGGCCGAGATACGCAGTATTTT. This encodes CASSQDWTSGGRDTQYF.